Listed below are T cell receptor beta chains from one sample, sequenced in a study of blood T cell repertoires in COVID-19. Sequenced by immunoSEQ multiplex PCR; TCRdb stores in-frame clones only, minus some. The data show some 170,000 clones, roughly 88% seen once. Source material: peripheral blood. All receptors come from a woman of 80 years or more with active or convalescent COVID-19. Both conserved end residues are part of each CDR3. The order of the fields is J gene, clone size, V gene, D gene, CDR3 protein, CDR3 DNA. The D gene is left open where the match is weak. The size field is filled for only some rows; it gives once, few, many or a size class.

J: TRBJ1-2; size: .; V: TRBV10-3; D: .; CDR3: CAISESAGVADGYTF; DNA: TGTGCCATCAGTGAGTCGGCAGGGGTGGCGGATGGCTACACCTTC
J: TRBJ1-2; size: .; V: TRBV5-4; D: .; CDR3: CASSLDRANYGYTF; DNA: TGTGCCAGCAGCTTGGACAGGGCAAACTATGGCTACACCTTC
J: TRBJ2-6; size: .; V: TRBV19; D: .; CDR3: CASSIGSRPGANVLTF; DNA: TGTGCCAGTAGCATCGGGAGTCGTCCTGGGGCCAACGTCCTGACTTTC
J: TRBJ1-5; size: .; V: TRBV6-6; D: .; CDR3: CASVDRYNQPQHF; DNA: TGTGCCAGCGTAGACAGGTATAATCAGCCCCAGCATTTT
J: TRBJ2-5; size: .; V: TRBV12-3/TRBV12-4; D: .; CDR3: CASSFEEAQYF; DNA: TGTGCCAGCAGTTTTGAAGAGGCCCAGTACTTC
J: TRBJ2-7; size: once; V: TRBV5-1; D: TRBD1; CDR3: CASSPETGNYEQYF; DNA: TGCGCCAGCAGCCCGGAGACAGGGAACTACGAGCAGTACTTC
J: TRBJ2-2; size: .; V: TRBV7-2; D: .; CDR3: CASSLALIAGSNTGELFF; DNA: TGTGCCAGCAGCTTAGCTCTTATTGCGGGGTCGAACACCGGGGAGCTGTTTTTT
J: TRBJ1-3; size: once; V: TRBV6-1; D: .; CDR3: CASSENLGNTIYF; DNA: TGTGCCAGCAGTGAAAATTTAGGAAACACCATATATTTT
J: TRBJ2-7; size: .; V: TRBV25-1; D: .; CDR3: CASSVQGLGEQYF; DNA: TGTGCCAGCAGTGTACAGGGATTGGGCGAGCAGTACTTC
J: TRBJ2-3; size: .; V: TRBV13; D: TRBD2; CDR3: CASSLGLAGVEDTQYF; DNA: TGTGCCAGCAGCTTAGGCCTAGCGGGGGTAGAAGATACGCAGTATTTT
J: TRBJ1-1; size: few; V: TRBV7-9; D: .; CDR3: CASSPQRPAANTEAFF; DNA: TGTGCCAGCAGCCCCCAAAGACCGGCGGCGAACACTGAAGCTTTCTTT
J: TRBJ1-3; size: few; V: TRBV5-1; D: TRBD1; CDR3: CASSSGTERRNTIYF; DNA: TGCGCCAGCAGCTCGGGGACAGAAAGGAGAAACACCATATATTTT
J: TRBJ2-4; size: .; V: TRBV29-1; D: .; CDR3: CSVGLTYLGKNIQYF; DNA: TGCAGCGTTGGACTCACCTACCTCGGCAAAAACATTCAGTACTTC
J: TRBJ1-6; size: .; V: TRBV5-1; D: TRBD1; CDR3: CASSLAPTGKRTPLHF; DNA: TGCGCCAGCAGCTTGGCTCCGACAGGGAAGAGGACACCCCTCCACTTT